This T cell receptor (beta chain) was identified during a study of blood T cell repertoires in COVID-19. The overall study: Some COVID-19 samples were acute and others convalescent; all came from the United States, Italy and Spain. Sources were T cells, B-cell-depleted T cells, or PBMCs; the material itself was cDNA or gDNA.

Each participant's cohort was designated according to participant-reported clinical history. Per the authors' pipeline: From reference gene primer amplification, estimates of nucleated cell counts were derived. TCRdb's copy holds only in-frame clones and misses some; the assay was immunoSEQ multiplex PCR. From that table come the V and J calls and clone size; the DNA was used to work out D and trimming. The table includes hundreds of thousands of clones, almost 90% detected once. Trimming cost V 4 bases and J 1 base, with 16 bases left between them. Germline V gives CDR1 SQVTM, CDR2 ANQGSEA. The CDR3 loop spans 15 amino acids.

The chain carries TRBV29-1 and TRBJ1-1; TRBD1 might be the D (6 bases). The specimen sequenced was PBMCs or T cells enriched from blood (not recorded which). This TCR came from a woman aged 18-29 years with acute COVID-19. Here the CDR3 DNA reads TGCAGCGTTGTAGCTGGGGGCGCGTGGAACACTGAAGCTTTCTTT. Residues: CSVVAGGAWNTEAFF.